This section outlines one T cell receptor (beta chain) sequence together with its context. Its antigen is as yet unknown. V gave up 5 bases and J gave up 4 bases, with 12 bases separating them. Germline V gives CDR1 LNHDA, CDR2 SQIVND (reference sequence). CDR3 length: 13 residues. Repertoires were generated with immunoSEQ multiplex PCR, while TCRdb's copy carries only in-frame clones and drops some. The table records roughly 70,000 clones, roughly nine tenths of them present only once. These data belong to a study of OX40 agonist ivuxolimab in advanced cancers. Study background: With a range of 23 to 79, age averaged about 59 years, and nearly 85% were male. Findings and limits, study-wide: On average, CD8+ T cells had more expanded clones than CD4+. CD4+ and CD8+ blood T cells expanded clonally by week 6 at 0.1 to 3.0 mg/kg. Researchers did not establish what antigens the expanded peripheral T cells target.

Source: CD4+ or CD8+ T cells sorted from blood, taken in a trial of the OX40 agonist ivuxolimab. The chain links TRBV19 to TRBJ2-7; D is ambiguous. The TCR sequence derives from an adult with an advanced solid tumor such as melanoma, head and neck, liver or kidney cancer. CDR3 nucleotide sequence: TGTGCCAGTAGTGCCCACCCAAAGTACGAGCAGTACTTC. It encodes CASSAHPKYEQYF.